This T cell receptor beta chain was captured by sequencing in a study of OX40 agonist ivuxolimab in advanced cancers. The study in broad terms: The costimulatory receptor OX40 (CD134) was targeted by ivuxolimab, a fully human IgG2 agonistic monoclonal antibody. Intravenous ivuxolimab was administered to patients every 2 weeks at six dose levels: 0.01, 0.1, 0.3, 1.5, 3 and 10 mg/kg. Among the 52 dose-escalation patients, 19 had hepatocellular carcinoma, about 15 melanoma, 9 renal cell carcinoma and 9 head and neck cancer. In the dose-escalation cohort, over 65% of patients were male, and the mean age was approximately 64 years, with a range of roughly 20 to 79. Patients were allowed to have had prior anti-PD-1, anti-PD-L1 or anti-CTLA-4 therapy, and 40% to 45% of the dose-escalation patients had previously received checkpoint inhibitors. Three dose-escalation patients achieved partial responses, one with hepatocellular carcinoma and two with cutaneous melanoma. The point of sequencing TCRbeta in the periphery was to test whether ivuxolimab changed TCR sequence diversity and drove clonal T-cell expansion. The monotherapy dose-escalation portion (N of about 50 patients) of the phase I ivuxolimab trial is reported in the paper.

Patients with autoimmune disease history or receiving systemic immunosuppression were excluded from the trial. Peripheral blood for TCR sequencing was drawn from every dose cohort at baseline, at cycle 4 day 1 and at cycle 7 day 1. Samples came from an open-label, multicenter, first-in-human phase I dose-escalation trial of ivuxolimab. The trial enrolled adults with locally advanced or metastatic head and neck squamous cell, hepatocellular, melanoma or renal cell carcinoma. Before TCR sequencing, CD4+ T cells and CD8+ T cells were sorted from peripheral blood as separate populations. As to this clone: Its antigen remains unidentified. The record has no base qualities; no much larger clone is one base away.

The germline V gene yields KGHSH for CDR1 and LQKENI for CDR2. V is cut by 4 bases and J by 1 base, and the space between the germline ends is 15 bases. From the cysteine up to the phenylalanine, the CDR3 has a length of 16 residues. Only CDR3 DNA remains: 48 bases, in frame from the first base. The full study reports these points: Low levels of normalized T-cell clonal expansion were also seen in some nonresponding patients. In the 0.1-3.0 mg/kg groups, partial responders had among the lowest normalized peripheral clonal expansion, particularly in CD8+ T cells. After ivuxolimab, more expanded clones were found on average in CD8+ T cells than in CD4+ T cells. At doses of 0.1 to 3.0 mg/kg, clonal expansion of both CD4+ and CD8+ T cells in blood was seen between baseline and week 6. Which antigens the clonally expanded peripheral T cells were specific for was not determined.

To sequence the TCRbeta CDR3 region, genomic DNA was isolated from the sorted cells. The immunoSEQ Assay was used to sequence the TCRbeta CDR3 regions. Not all clones reach the TCRdb copy of this immuneACCESS table, which keeps in-frame sequences only. Checked studies attribute under half of the gap to unresolved V genes and leave the rest unexplained. This sample comprises 94,000 or so clones, about four fifths of them detected only once. Approximately 5.5% of the sample is in the top ten clones. The sample consisted of CD4+ or CD8+ T cells sorted from blood, taken in a trial of the OX40 agonist ivuxolimab. This chain is built from TRBV18 and TRBJ2-3; the D segment could be TRBD1, given 5 matching bases. The receptor was isolated from an adult with an advanced solid tumor such as melanoma, head and neck, liver or kidney cancer. CDR3 sequence: CASSLGPRTGTDTQYF. The sequenced DNA: TGTGCCAGCTCACTGGGGCCAAGGACCGGCACAGATACGCAGTATTTT.